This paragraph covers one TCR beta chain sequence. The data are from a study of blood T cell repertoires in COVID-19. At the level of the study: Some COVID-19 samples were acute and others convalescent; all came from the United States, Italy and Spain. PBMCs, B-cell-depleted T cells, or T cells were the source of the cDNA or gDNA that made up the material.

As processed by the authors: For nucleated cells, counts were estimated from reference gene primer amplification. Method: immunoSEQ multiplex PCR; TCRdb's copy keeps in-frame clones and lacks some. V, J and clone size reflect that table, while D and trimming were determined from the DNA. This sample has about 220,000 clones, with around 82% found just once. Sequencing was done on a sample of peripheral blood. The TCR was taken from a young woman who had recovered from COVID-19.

Written as DNA, the CDR3 is TGTGCCAGCAGCTTAATTGGACATTATGGCTACACCTTC. It translates to CASSLIGHYGYTF. The chain joins TRBV7-9 to TRBJ1-2; possible D gene TRBD1, 5 bases. The CDR3 covers 13 residues. CDR1 is SEHNR and CDR2 is FQNEAQ in the germline V gene (reference sequence). The V and J ends lost 2 bases and 5 bases respectively, with 9 bases between them.